This is a list of T cell receptor beta chains from one sample in a study of cytomegalovirus exposure and HLA in healthy donors. The assay was immunoSEQ multiplex PCR, and TCRdb's table has in-frame clones only and misses some. The data show roughly 150,000 clones, around three quarters seen once. The specimen sequenced was PBMCs. The receptor set was obtained from a woman aged 40 to 50 in good health and CMV-seronegative. CDR3s include the opening cysteine and the closing phenylalanine or tryptophan. The D gene is left open where the match is weak. Expanded clones get a size class; other rows say once, few or many, or leave the size out.

D gene	V gene	J gene	clone size	CDR3 protein	CDR3 DNA
TRBD1	TRBV6-5	TRBJ1-1	NA	CASSPTPPGGGRTFF	TGTGCCAGCAGTCCGACTCCTCCAGGGGGCGGAAGGACTTTCTTT
TRBD2	TRBV6-1	TRBJ2-5	NA	CASSEATSGSGETQYF	TGTGCCAGCAGTGAAGCGACTAGCGGGAGTGGGGAGACCCAGTACTTC
TRBD1	TRBV10-2	TRBJ1-4	once	CASRQGAANEKLFF	TGCGCCAGCAGACAGGGGGCGGCTAATGAAAAACTGTTTTTT
TRBD1	TRBV7-9	TRBJ1-1	few	CASSLSPGTGGTEAFF	TGTGCCAGCAGCCTCTCTCCCGGGACAGGGGGTACTGAAGCTTTCTTT
TRBD2	TRBV4-1	TRBJ2-1	NA	CASSQRRAGAYHEQFF	TGCGCCAGCAGCCAGCGAAGGGCGGGAGCATATCATGAGCAGTTCTTC
TRBD1	TRBV30	TRBJ2-7	few	CAWSRDREQYF	TGTGCCTGGAGTAGGGACAGAGAGCAGTACTTC
NA	TRBV6-5	TRBJ1-2	few	CASSYSAGTNYGYTF	TGTGCCAGCAGTTACTCTGCGGGGACTAACTATGGCTACACCTTC
TRBD1	TRBV5-1	TRBJ1-1	NA	CASSLGLDRAAEAFF	TGCGCCAGCAGCTTGGGACTAGACAGGGCTGCTGAAGCTTTCTTT
NA	TRBV6-1	TRBJ1-4	NA	CASSEVRGSNEKLFF	TGTGCCAGCAGTGAAGTAAGGGGGTCTAATGAAAAACTGTTTTTT
TRBD1	TRBV30	TRBJ1-3	once	CAWSGTGDANTIYF	TGTGCCTGGAGTGGGACAGGGGATGCGAACACCATATATTTT
NA	TRBV5-4	TRBJ2-7	once	CASSLLGYEQYF	TGTGCCAGCAGCTTGCTAGGCTACGAGCAGTACTTC
NA	TRBV5-8	TRBJ1-5	NA	CASSRRRGQPQHF	TGTGCCAGCAGTCGACGAAGGGGCCAGCCCCAGCATTTT
TRBD2	TRBV6-6	TRBJ2-3	NA	CASSSTSGDVDTQYF	TGTGCCAGCAGTTCTACTAGCGGGGATGTAGATACGCAGTATTTT
NA	TRBV9	TRBJ2-7	NA	CASSVGGLGYEQYF	TGTGCCAGCAGCGTAGGGGGGCTGGGTTACGAGCAGTACTTC
TRBD1	TRBV25-1	TRBJ1-4	NA	CASSATVTGTGTRKLFF	TGTGCCAGCAGCGCTACCGTAACCGGGACAGGGACGCGAAAACTGTTTTTT
NA	TRBV29-1	TRBJ1-1	NA	CSVSQNTEAFF	TGCAGCGTATCCCAGAACACTGAAGCTTTCTTT
TRBD2	TRBV5-1	TRBJ2-3	NA	CASRPTSGGDTQYF	TGCGCCAGCAGGCCCACTAGCGGGGGGGATACGCAGTATTTT
TRBD1	TRBV13	TRBJ1-2	NA	CASSRRGRERGPKGYTF	TGTGCCAGCAGCCGCCGGGGCAGAGAGAGGGGGCCTAAGGGCTACACCTTC
TRBD1	TRBV10-2	TRBJ2-7	NA	CATTGTGTYEQYF	TGCGCCACTACCGGGACAGGGACCTACGAGCAGTACTTC
TRBD2	TRBV6-1	TRBJ2-7	NA	CASSEYSGTSGVYEQYF	TGTGCCAGCAGTGAATATTCTGGGACTAGCGGGGTCTACGAGCAGTACTTC
NA	TRBV5-1	TRBJ2-2	NA	CASSLDTPGTGELFF	TGCGCCAGCAGCTTGGACACCCCGGGCACCGGGGAGCTGTTTTTT
NA	TRBV2	TRBJ2-5	NA	CASSVVGLVVGQETQYF	TGTGCCAGCAGTGTGGTGGGACTGGTGGTTGGGCAAGAGACCCAGTACTTC
NA	TRBV6-1	TRBJ1-2	NA	CASSPWGGTGGYTF	TGTGCCAGCTCTCCTTGGGGGGGGACGGGTGGCTACACCTTC
TRBD2	TRBV28	TRBJ2-1	NA	CASSPSSGGAYNEQFF	TGTGCCAGCAGTCCATCTAGCGGGGGGGCCTACAATGAGCAGTTCTTC